Here is one TCR beta chain with its context. Its antigen is still unknown. CDR1 is SSHAT and CDR2 is FNYEAQ in the germline V gene (reference sequence). Trimming left V 5 bases short and J 0 bases short, with 11 bases between. The CDR3 has 15 amino acids. The data were obtained in a study of neurological immune-mediated disorders. For the study at large: There were some 35 multiple sclerosis patients; around 30 were relapsing-remitting and 3 were secondary progressive.

Study observations and caveats: The highest TCR clonal expansion occurred in HTLV-1-associated myelopathy; multiple sclerosis fell below healthy controls.

TCRdb re-derived calls from the 5' RACE reads in MiXCR, one entry per CDR3 protein. The sample has around 130,000 distinct CDR3 sequences, about 3.2% seen once. The clonotype comes from a woman under 40 with multiple sclerosis. The chain employs TRBV7-7 and TRBJ2-1; D might be TRBD1 or TRBD2, each matching 5 bases. Specimen: PBMCs. The CDR3 reads CASSRDASSYNEQFF. The CDR3 region has the DNA TGTGCCAGCAGCAGGGACGCGAGCTCCTACAATGAGCAGTTCTTC.